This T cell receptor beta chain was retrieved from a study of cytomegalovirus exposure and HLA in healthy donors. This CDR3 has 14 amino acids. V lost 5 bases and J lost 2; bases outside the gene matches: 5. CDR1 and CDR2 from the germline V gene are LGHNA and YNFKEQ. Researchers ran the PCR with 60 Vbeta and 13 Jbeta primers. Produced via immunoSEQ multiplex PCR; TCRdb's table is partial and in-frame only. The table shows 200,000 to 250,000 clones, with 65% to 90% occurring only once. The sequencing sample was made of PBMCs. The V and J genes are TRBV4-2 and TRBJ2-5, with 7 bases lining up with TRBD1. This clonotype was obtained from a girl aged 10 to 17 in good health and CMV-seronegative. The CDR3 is CASSTRQGQETQYF. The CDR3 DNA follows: TGTGCCAGCAGCACCCGACAGGGTCAAGAGACCCAGTACTTC.